Shown below are 12 T cell receptor beta chains from a single sample sequenced in a study of CXCR3-negative and CXCR3-positive naive CD8 T cells. UMI-tagged TRB cDNA libraries were built via 5' RACE. From the 5' RACE reads, TCRdb lists one entry per CDR3 protein and no DNA. This repertoire comprises thousands of distinct CDR3 sequences; its ten largest clones make up around 2%. Specimen: naive CXCR3- CD8+ T cells from blood. The subset: CD45RO-CCR7+CD27+CD95- naive CD8+ T cells lacking CXCR3 (TNR3-). These receptors were collected from a human donor in good health. Some clones in this sample may be carry-over from other donors' samples.

The rearrangement links TRBV29-1 to TRBJ2-1. There are 11 residues in the CDR3. The germline gives CDR1 SQVTM, CDR2 ANQGSEA. CDR3 amino acids: CSATGYLEQFF.

This clonotype registers medium-sized by frequency. This chain joins TRBV29-1 and TRBJ1-2; no DNA is available, so the TRBD1 call from TCRdb remains unchecked. The germline CDR1 and CDR2 sequences are SQVTM and ANQGSEA. The CDR3 spans 15 residues. The chain's CDR3 is CSVEGQLTTNYGYTF.

The rearrangement joins TRBV6-2 or TRBV6-3 to TRBJ2-7; TCRdb outputs TRBD2, but without DNA this stays unchecked. Germline CDR1 and CDR2: MNHEY and SVGEGT. This CDR3 spans 15 amino acids. The CDR3 protein is CASSWKREIPYEQYF.

This clonotype is medium-sized by frequency. The chain employs TRBV5-6 and TRBJ1-4. CDR3 length equals 14 residues. Germline-derived CDR1 and CDR2 are SGHDT and YYEEEE. The CDR3 is CASSFSLPNEKLFF.

The V gene is TRBV29-1, the J gene TRBJ1-1; the TCRdb call, TRBD1, lacks DNA for checking. CDR3 length: 11 residues. Per germline, CDR1 SQVTM and CDR2 ANQGSEA. CDR3 sequence: CSGRVNTEAFF.

The gene calls are TRBV29-1 and TRBJ2-1; without DNA, the TCRdb call of TRBD2 cannot be checked. The CDR3 has 15 amino acids. Germline values: CDR1 SQVTM, CDR2 ANQGSEA. CDR3 in amino acids: CSVETSGRAYNEQFF.

The chain joins TRBV20-1 to TRBJ2-1; TCRdb's D call, TRBD1, is unchecked because there is no DNA. Germline-derived CDR1 and CDR2 are DFQATT and SNEGSKA (reference sequence). This CDR3 has 14 amino acids. The CDR3 sequence is CSAAPGLGGDEQFF.

Judged by frequency, this clonotype is medium-sized. The gene calls are TRBV2 and TRBJ1-5. This CDR3 region has 13 residues. Germline values: CDR1 SNHLY, CDR2 FYNNEI. The CDR3 loop is CASSGWSNQPQHF.

The V call is TRBV4-3, the J call TRBJ1-2; the D call from TCRdb, TRBD1, cannot be confirmed without DNA. CDR1 LGHNA and CDR2 YSLEER come from the germline V gene. The CDR3 runs to 15 residues. The chain's CDR3 is CASSPIAGTGLGYTF.

This clonotype is called medium-sized (0.01 to 0.1%) based on its frequency. This chain's CDR3 is CSVVSHMSSYNEQFF. J is TRBJ2-1 and V is TRBV29-1. The CDR3 covers 15 residues. Germline V gene lookup returns CDR1 SQVTM and CDR2 ANQGSEA.

This clonotype registers medium-sized by frequency. The chain uses TRBV4-1 and TRBJ2-1; TCRdb indicates TRBD2, and absent DNA this call remains unverified. From germline, CDR1 is MGHRA and CDR2 YSYEKL. The CDR3 length is 15 residues. CDR3 region: CASSQALAGDNEQFF.

CDR3: CASSQGSDRVNAGELFF. The chain carries TRBV4-1 and TRBJ2-2; TCRdb selects TRBD1, and the lack of DNA leaves this call unchecked. The CDR3 has 17 residues. Germline V lookup: CDR1 MGHRA, CDR2 YSYEKL.